The 8 T cell receptor beta chains presented below share a single source sample, sequenced in a study of blood T cell repertoires in COVID-19. Sequencing was performed with immunoSEQ multiplex PCR; in TCRdb, only in-frame clones are kept and a portion is missing. Of fewer than 80,000 clones detected, more than 85% appear once; the ten largest clones hold over 0.8%. The specimen sequenced was peripheral blood. The source of these receptors is a man between 65 and 85 years old with acute or convalescent COVID-19.

This sequence joins TRBV7-9 and TRBJ2-7; D is uncertain. Germline values: CDR1 SEHNR, CDR2 FQNEAQ (reference sequence). Trimming left V 1 base short and J 6 bases short, with 13 bases between. This CDR3 has 14 amino acids. The CDR3 DNA reads TGTGCCAGCAGCTTAGTAGTTAGTTCCGGCGAGCAGTACTTC. Its protein product is CASSLVVSSGEQYF.

This clone was recorded a few times. The CDR3 sequence is CASSLYTRETQYF. The CDR3 bases are TGCGCCAGCAGCTTGTATACCCGGGAGACCCAGTACTTC. J is TRBJ2-5 and V is TRBV5-1, with D hard to call. Per the germline V gene, CDR1 is SGHRS and CDR2 is YFSETQ. The germline V and J ends were trimmed by 1 base and 5 bases, with 9 bases remaining between them. This CDR3 has 13 amino acids.

V is TRBV5-4 and J is TRBJ2-7; D possibly corresponds to TRBD2 (6 bases). Trimming stripped 4 bases from V and 0 bases from J, with 11 bases between. From germline, CDR1 is SGHNT and CDR2 YYREEE (reference sequence). The CDR3 has 14 amino acids. The CDR3: CASSGGTLSYEQYF. The CDR3, as DNA: TGTGCCAGCAGCGGGGGGACTCTCTCCTACGAGCAGTACTTC.

The CDR3 reads CASTPYGSNQPQHF. Written as DNA, the CDR3 is TGTGCCAGCACCCCGTACGGGAGCAATCAGCCCCAGCATTTT. The chain couples TRBV6-5 to TRBJ1-5; D is unclear. V shed 7 bases and J shed 1 base, with 11 bases lying between them. The CDR3 spans 14 residues. Germline CDR1 MNHEY, CDR2 SVGAGI.

V and J are TRBV25-1 and TRBJ1-2, with D maybe TRBD1 (5 bases). Trimming cost V 5 bases and J 2 bases, with 12 bases left between them. The length of the CDR3 is 14 residues. Germline V lookup: CDR1 MGHDK, CDR2 SYGVNS. As DNA, the CDR3 is TGTGCCAGCAGTAACTCGGGACTCAACTATGGCTACACCTTC. Translation: CASSNSGLNYGYTF.

The chain carries TRBV12-3 or TRBV12-4 and TRBJ1-1; unclear D gene. V shed 6 bases and J shed 8 bases, with 13 bases lying between them. The length of the CDR3 is 12 residues. CDR3 sequence reads: CASRPDWPEAFF. CDR3 DNA sequence: TGTGCCAGCAGGCCCGATTGGCCCGAAGCTTTCTTT.

The chain recombines TRBV10-3 with TRBJ1-5, with D perhaps matching TRBD1 (5 bases). This CDR3 has 17 amino acids. Germline CDR1 is ENHRY and CDR2 is SYGVKD. Trimming cost V 0 bases and J 0 bases, with 12 bases left between them. CDR3 sequence: CAISESGGDYSNQPQHF. Written as DNA, the CDR3 is TGTGCCATCAGTGAGTCAGGAGGGGACTATAGCAATCAGCCCCAGCATTTT.

The chain couples TRBV6-6 to TRBJ2-2; D remains ambiguous. The CDR3 totals 11 residues. The V and J ends lost 6 bases and 7 bases respectively, with 6 bases between them. Germline loops: CDR1 MNHNY, CDR2 SVGAGI (reference sequence). In DNA, the CDR3 is TGTGCCAGCAGGGAGTACGGGGAGCTGTTTTTT. It encodes CASREYGELFF.